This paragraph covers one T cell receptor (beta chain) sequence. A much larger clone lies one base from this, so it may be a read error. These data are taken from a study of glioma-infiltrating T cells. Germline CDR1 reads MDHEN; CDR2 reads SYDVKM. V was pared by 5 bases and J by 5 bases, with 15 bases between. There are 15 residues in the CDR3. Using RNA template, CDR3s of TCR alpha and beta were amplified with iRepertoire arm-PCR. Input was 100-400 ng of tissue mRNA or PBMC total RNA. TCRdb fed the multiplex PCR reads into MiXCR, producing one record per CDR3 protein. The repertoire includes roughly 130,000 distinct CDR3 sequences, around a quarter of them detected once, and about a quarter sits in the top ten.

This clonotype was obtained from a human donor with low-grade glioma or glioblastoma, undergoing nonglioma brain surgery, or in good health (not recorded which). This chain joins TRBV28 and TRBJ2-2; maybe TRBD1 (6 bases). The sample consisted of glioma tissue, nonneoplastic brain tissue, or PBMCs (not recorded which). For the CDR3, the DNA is TGTGCCAGCAGTCTTAGCAGGGGAAAAACCGGGGAGCTGTTTTTT. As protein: CASSLSRGKTGELFF.